The source of this TCR beta chain is a study of response to subunit inactivated influenza vaccine. In germline, CDR1 is MDHEN, CDR2 SYDVKM. This CDR3 is built from 12 residues. Trimming left V 11 bases short and J 3 bases short, with 11 bases between. MiXCR, run by TCRdb on the RT-PCR reads, gives a single entry per CDR3 protein. Of about 700,000 distinct CDR3 sequences detected, approximately 15% appear once; the ten largest clones hold around 6.5%. This clonotype was picked up many times. Its antigen is undetermined. General observations from the study: It was suggested by the authors that few new T cells are recruited by each seasonal influenza vaccination.

Source: PBMCs from blood, taken 14 days before vaccination. The source of this sequence is a man aged 45-65 years who received an inactivated influenza vaccine. The chain couples TRBV28 to TRBJ2-1; D may be TRBD1 (6 bases). CDR3 sequence reads: CAATGIYNEQFF. The CDR3 DNA sequence: TGTGCCGCGACAGGTATCTACAATGAGCAGTTCTTC.